Listed below are T cell receptor beta chains from one sample, sequenced in a study of identical twins. A single record per CDR3 protein comes from TCRdb applying MiXCR to the 5' RACE reads. Counted here are fewer than 250,000 distinct CDR3 sequences, approximately 9% occurring once; the ten biggest clones make up roughly 5%. Sequenced input: memory (CD45RO+) T cells sorted from blood. The receptors were sampled from a woman between 18 and 30 years old in good health. CDR3s include the opening cysteine and the closing phenylalanine or tryptophan. D genes are given only for firm matches. Rows may omit the clone size; those that give it use once, few, many or a size class.

J gene: TRBJ2-1
V gene: TRBV7-2
clone size: few
D gene: TRBD2
CDR3 DNA: TGTGCCAGCAGCTACTGGACTAGCGGATACAATGAGCAGTTCTTC
CDR3 protein: CASSYWTSGYNEQFF

J gene: TRBJ2-7
V gene: TRBV29-1
clone size: NA
D gene: TRBD1
CDR3 DNA: TGCAGCACCCGCCGGGACAGGGGAACCTCCTACGAGCAGTACTTC
CDR3 protein: CSTRRDRGTSYEQYF

J gene: TRBJ2-1
V gene: TRBV7-9
clone size: few
D gene: NA
CDR3 DNA: TGTGCCAGCTATAACTCAGGGTCGCTCCCCAATGAGCAGTTCTTC
CDR3 protein: CASYNSGSLPNEQFF

J gene: TRBJ2-7
V gene: TRBV12-3/TRBV12-4
clone size: few
D gene: TRBD1
CDR3 DNA: TGTGCCAGCAGCCTTCTGTCCGACAGGGACGAGCAGTACTTC
CDR3 protein: CASSLLSDRDEQYF

J gene: TRBJ1-1
V gene: TRBV15
clone size: many
D gene: NA
CDR3 DNA: TGTGCCACCAGGCGGGACACGCCGAACACTGAAGCTTTCTTT
CDR3 protein: CATRRDTPNTEAFF

J gene: TRBJ2-7
V gene: TRBV5-1
clone size: few
D gene: TRBD2
CDR3 DNA: TGCGCCAGCAGCTTGTTAGCGGGAAACGAGCAGTACTTC
CDR3 protein: CASSLLAGNEQYF

J gene: TRBJ2-1
V gene: TRBV11-3
clone size: NA
D gene: TRBD2
CDR3 DNA: TGTGCCAGCAGCCCCCGACTAGCGGGGGGGCACAATGAGCAGTTCTTC
CDR3 protein: CASSPRLAGGHNEQFF

J gene: TRBJ2-2
V gene: TRBV20-1
clone size: few
D gene: TRBD1
CDR3 DNA: TGCAGTGCTAGGGGGCAGGGGGTGAACACCGGGGAGCTGTTTTTT
CDR3 protein: CSARGQGVNTGELFF

J gene: TRBJ2-1
V gene: TRBV25-1
clone size: NA
D gene: TRBD2
CDR3 DNA: TGTGCCAGCAGTGGGCTGACTAGCGGGCGGTTGGGTGAGCAGTTCTTC
CDR3 protein: CASSGLTSGRLGEQFF

J gene: TRBJ1-1
V gene: TRBV7-6
clone size: NA
D gene: TRBD1
CDR3 DNA: TGTGCCAGCAGCACGACAGGGACGAACACTGAAGCTTTCTTT
CDR3 protein: CASSTTGTNTEAFF

J gene: TRBJ2-1
V gene: TRBV28
clone size: NA
D gene: NA
CDR3 DNA: TGTGCCAGCAGTTCCCAAACAGAAGTCTCCTACAATGAGCAGTTCTTC
CDR3 protein: CASSSQTEVSYNEQFF

J gene: TRBJ2-5
V gene: TRBV20-1
clone size: NA
D gene: NA
CDR3 DNA: TGCAGTGCAAGGAGGCGGGTACGAGAGACCCAGTACTTC
CDR3 protein: CSARRRVRETQYF

J gene: TRBJ2-7
V gene: TRBV5-5
clone size: few
D gene: NA
CDR3 DNA: TGTGCCAGCAGCATTACGGGGGCGGTCTACGAGCAGTACTTC
CDR3 protein: CASSITGAVYEQYF

J gene: TRBJ2-1
V gene: TRBV3-1
clone size: few
D gene: NA
CDR3 DNA: TGTGCCAGCAGCCAAGATCGCGCTGGTCGCAGAGAGCAGTTCTTC
CDR3 protein: CASSQDRAGRREQFF

J gene: TRBJ1-6
V gene: TRBV18
clone size: NA
D gene: TRBD1
CDR3 DNA: TGTGCCAGCTCACCTGTAGGACAGGACTCACCCCTCCACTTT
CDR3 protein: CASSPVGQDSPLHF

J gene: TRBJ2-3
V gene: TRBV20-1
clone size: NA
D gene: TRBD2
CDR3 DNA: TGCAGTGCTAGAGCCCTAGCGGGAGGGGGGCCAGATACGCAGTATTTT
CDR3 protein: CSARALAGGGPDTQYF